This TCR beta chain originates from a study of shared clonotypes between healthy human individuals. Points on this clone: Its matching antigen is unknown.

The study's findings and limits: Roughly 5% of naive CD4 clonotypes were common to several donors.

The germline V gene encodes CDR1 SGHAT and CDR2 FQNNGV. V lost 8 bases and J 5 bases, leaving 16 bases between the germline ends. This CDR3 has 14 amino acids. For sorted subsets, 150 to 250 ng DNA per replicate equaled approximately 32,000 T cell genomes. Per the authors' pipeline: As immunoSEQ supplied junction-only sequences (without quality scores), filtering differed. Method: immunoSEQ multiplex PCR; TCRdb's copy keeps in-frame clones and lacks some. V and J calls plus clone size are reproduced from that table; the DNA served to infer D and trimming. Altogether roughly 1,600,000 clones are present, 97% to 99% being singletons, with the ten largest covering under 0.45%.

This receptor was obtained from a man aged 25 to 45 in good health. J is TRBJ2-1 and V is TRBV11-2, with D perhaps TRBD1 (5 bases). Sequencing was carried out using naive CD4+ T cells sorted from blood. Subset meaning: CD45RA+ positively selected. The CDR3 region is CASCRQNSNNEQFF. As DNA, the CDR3 is TGTGCCAGCTGCCGACAGAATAGCAACAATGAGCAGTTCTTC.